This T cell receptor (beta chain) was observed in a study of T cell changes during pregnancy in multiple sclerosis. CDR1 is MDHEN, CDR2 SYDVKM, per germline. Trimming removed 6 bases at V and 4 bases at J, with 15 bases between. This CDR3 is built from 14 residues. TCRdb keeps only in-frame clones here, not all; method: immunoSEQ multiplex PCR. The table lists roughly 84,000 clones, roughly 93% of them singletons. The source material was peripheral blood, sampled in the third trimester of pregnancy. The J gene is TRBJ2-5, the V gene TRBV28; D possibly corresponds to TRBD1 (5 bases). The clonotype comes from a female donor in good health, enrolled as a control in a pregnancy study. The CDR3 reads CASSSGFGGETQYF. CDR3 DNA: TGTGCCAGCAGCTCAGGGTTTGGCGGAGAGACCCAGTACTTC.